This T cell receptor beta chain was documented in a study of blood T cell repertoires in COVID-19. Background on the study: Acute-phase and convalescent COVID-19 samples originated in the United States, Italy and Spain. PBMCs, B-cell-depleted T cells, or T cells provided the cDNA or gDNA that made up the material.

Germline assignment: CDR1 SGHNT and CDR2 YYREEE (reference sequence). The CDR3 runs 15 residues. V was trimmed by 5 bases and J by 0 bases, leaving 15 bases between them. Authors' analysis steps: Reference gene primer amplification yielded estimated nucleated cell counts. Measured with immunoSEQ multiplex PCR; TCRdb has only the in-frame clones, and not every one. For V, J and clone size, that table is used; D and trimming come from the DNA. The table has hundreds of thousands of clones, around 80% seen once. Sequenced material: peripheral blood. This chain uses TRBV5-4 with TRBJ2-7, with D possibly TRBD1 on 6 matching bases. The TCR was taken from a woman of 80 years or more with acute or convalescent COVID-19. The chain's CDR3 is CASSRSGTTSYEQYF. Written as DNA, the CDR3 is TGTGCCAGCAGTCGATCCGGGACAACCTCCTACGAGCAGTACTTC.